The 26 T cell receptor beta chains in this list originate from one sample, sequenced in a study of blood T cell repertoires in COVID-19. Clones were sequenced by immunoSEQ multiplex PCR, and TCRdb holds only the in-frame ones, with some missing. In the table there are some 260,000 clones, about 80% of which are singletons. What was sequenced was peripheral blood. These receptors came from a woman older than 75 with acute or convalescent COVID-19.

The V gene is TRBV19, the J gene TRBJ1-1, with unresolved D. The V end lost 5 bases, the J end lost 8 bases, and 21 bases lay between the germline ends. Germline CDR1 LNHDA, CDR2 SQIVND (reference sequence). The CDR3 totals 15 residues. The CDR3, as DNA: TGTGCCAGTAGTCGCTACCTGGAGGCCCGCACGGAAGCTTTCTTT. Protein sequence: CASSRYLEARTEAFF.

In DNA form, the CDR3 reads TGTGCCAGCAGTTTGTGGAACAGCTTGAACACTGAAGCTTTCTTT. Protein sequence: CASSLWNSLNTEAFF. The chain combines TRBV28 with TRBJ1-1; D gene uncertain. The germline V gene has CDR1 MDHEN and CDR2 SYDVKM. This CDR3 spans 15 amino acids. The V end lost 3 bases, the J end lost 0 bases, and 11 bases lay between the germline ends. The whole variable domain, remainder taken from reference TRBV28 and TRBJ1-1, is DVKVTQSSRYLVKRTGEKVFLECVQDMDHENMFWYRQDPGLGLRLIYFSYDVKMKEKGDIPEGYSVSREKKERFSLILESASTNQTSMYLCASSLWNSLNTEAFFGQGTRLTVV.

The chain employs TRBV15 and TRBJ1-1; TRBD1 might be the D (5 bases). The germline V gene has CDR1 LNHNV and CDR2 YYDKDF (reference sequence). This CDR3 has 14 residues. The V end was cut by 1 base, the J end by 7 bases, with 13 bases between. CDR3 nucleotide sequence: TGTGCCACCAGCAGAGGGGGCCAACAACTTGAAGCTTTCTTT. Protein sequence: CATSRGGQQLEAFF.

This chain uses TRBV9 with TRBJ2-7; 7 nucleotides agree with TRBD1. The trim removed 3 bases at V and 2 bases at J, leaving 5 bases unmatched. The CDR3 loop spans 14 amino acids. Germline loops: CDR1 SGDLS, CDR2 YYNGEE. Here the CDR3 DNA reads TGTGCCAGCAGCGGCCGGGACAGTCCCTACGAGCAGTACTTC. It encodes CASSGRDSPYEQYF. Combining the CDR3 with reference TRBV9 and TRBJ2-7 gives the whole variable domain DSGVTQTPKHLITATGQRVTLRCSPRSGDLSVYWYQQSLDQGLQFLIQYYNGEERAKGNILERFSAQQFPDLHSELNLSSLELGDSALYFCASSGRDSPYEQYFGPGTRLTVT.

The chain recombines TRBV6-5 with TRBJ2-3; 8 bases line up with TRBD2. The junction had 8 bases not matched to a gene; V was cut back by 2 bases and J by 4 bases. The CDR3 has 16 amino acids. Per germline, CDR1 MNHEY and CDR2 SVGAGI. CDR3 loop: CASSYQTGGPSDTQYF. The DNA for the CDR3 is TGTGCCAGCAGTTACCAGACGGGAGGGCCATCAGATACGCAGTATTTT.

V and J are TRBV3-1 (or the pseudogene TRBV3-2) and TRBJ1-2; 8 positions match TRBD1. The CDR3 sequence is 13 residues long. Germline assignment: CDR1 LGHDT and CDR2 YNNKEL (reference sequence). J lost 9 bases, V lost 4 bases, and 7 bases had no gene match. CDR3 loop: CASSPRDRSRYTF. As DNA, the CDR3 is TGTGCCAGCAGCCCCCGGGACAGGTCCCGCTACACCTTC.

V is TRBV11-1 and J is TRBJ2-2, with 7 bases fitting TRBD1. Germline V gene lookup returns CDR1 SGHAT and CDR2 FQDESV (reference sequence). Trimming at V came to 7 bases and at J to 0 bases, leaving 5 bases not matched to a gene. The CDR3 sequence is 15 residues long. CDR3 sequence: CASTRGWANTGELFF. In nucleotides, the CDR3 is TGTGCCAGCACCAGGGGGTGGGCGAACACCGGGGAGCTGTTTTTT.

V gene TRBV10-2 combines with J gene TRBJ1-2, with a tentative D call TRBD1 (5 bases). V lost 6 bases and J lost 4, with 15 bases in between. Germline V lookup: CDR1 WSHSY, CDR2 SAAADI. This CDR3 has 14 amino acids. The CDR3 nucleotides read TGCGCCAGCAGGCTGGGGCGATTAAGCTATGGCTACACCTTC. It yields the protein CASRLGRLSYGYTF.

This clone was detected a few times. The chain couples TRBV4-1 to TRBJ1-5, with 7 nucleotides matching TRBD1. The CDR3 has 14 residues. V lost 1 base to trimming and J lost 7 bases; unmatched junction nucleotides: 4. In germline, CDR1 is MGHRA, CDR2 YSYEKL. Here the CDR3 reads CASSQGQGGQPQHF. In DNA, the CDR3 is TGCGCCAGCAGCCAAGGACAGGGCGGACAGCCCCAGCATTTT.

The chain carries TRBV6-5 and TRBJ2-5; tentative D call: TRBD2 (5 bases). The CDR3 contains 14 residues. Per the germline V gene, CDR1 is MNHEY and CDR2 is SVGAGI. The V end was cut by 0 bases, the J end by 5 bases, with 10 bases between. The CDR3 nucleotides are TGTGCCAGCAGTTACTCGAGGGTCCGGGAGACCCAGTACTTC. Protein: CASSYSRVRETQYF.

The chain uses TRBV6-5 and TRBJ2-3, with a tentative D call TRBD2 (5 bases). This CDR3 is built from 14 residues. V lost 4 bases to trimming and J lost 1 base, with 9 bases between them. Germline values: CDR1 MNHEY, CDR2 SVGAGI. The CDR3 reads CASSFRGGTDTQYF. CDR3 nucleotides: TGTGCCAGCAGTTTTCGGGGAGGCACAGATACGCAGTATTTT.

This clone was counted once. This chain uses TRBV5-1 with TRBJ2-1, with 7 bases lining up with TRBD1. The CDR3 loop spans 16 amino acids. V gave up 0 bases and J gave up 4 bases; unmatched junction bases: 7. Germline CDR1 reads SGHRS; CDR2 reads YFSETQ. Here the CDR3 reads CASSLDEGAGYNEQFF. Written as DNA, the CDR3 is TGCGCCAGCAGCTTGGATGAGGGGGCCGGGTACAATGAGCAGTTCTTC.

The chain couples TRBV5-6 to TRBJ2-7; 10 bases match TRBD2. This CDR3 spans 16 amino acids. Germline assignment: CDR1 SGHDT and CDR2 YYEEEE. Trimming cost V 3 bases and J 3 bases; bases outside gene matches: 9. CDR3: CASSSRRTSGFYEQYF. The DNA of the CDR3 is TGTGCCAGCAGCTCCAGAAGGACTAGCGGATTCTACGAGCAGTACTTC. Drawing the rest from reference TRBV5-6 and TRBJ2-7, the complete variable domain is DAGVTQSPTHLIKTRGQQVTLRCSPKSGHDTVSWYQQALGQGPQFIFQYYEEEERQRGNFPDRFSGHQFPNYSSELNVNALLLGDSALYLCASSSRRTSGFYEQYFGPGTRLTVT.

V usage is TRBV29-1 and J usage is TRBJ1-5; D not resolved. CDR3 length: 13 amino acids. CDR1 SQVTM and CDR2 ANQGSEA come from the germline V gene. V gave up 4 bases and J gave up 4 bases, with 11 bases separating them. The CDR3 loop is CSVAQATNQPQHF. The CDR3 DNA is TGCAGCGTTGCGCAGGCCACAAATCAGCCCCAGCATTTT.

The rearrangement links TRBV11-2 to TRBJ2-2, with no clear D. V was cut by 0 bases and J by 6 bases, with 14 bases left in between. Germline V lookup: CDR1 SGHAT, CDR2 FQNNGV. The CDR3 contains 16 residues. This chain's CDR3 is CASSLDGPVRAGELFF. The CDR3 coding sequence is TGTGCCAGCAGCTTAGACGGTCCAGTCCGGGCCGGGGAGCTGTTTTTT.

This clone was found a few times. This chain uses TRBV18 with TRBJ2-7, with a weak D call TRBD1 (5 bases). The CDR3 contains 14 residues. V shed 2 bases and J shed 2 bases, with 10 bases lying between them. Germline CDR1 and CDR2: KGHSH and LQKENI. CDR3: CASSPGASTYEQYF. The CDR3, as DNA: TGTGCCAGCTCACCAGGGGCTAGTACCTACGAGCAGTACTTC.

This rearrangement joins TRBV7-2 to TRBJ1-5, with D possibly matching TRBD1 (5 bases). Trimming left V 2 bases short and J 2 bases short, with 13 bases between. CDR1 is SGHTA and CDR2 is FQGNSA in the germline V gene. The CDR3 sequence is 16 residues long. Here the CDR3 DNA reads TGTGCCAGCAGCTTACTCTCGGGGGTTCGCAATCAGCCCCAGCATTTT. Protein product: CASSLLSGVRNQPQHF. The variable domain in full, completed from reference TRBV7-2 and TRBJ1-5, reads GAGVSQSPSNKVTEKGKDVELRCDPISGHTALYWYRQSLGQGLEFLIYFQGNSAPDKSGLPSDRFSAERTGGSVSTLTIQRTQQEDSAVYLCASSLLSGVRNQPQHFGDGTRLSIL.

CDR3: CASSYSNGGQPQHF. The DNA for the CDR3 is TGTGCCAGCAGTTACTCGAACGGGGGGCAGCCCCAGCATTTT. The genes are TRBV6-2 or TRBV6-3 and TRBJ1-5, with D maybe TRBD1 (5 bases). Per the germline V gene, CDR1 is MNHEY and CDR2 is SVGEGT. Trimming took off 0 bases at V and 7 bases at J, with 10 bases between the two ends. This CDR3 spans 14 amino acids.

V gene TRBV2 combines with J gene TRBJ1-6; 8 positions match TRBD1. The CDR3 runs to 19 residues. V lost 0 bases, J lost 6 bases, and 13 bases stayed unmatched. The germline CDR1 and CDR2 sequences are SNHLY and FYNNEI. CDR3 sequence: CASSEALIPGTGTNSPLHF. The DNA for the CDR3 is TGTGCCAGCAGTGAAGCGCTTATCCCGGGGACAGGAACTAATTCACCCCTCCACTTT.

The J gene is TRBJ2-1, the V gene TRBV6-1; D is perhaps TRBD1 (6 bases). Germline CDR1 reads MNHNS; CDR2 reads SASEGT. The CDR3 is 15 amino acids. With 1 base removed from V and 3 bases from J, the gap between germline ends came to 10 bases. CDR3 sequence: CASSEGQVRYNEQFF. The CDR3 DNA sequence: TGTGCCAGCAGTGAAGGACAGGTTCGCTACAATGAGCAGTTCTTC.

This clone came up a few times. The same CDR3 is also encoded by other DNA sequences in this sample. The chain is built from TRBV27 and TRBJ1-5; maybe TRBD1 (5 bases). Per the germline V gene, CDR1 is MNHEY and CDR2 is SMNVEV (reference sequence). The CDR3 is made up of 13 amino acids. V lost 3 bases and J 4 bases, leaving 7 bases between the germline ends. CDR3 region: CASSFGGNQPQHF. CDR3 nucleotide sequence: TGTGCCAGCAGTTTCGGGGGAAATCAGCCCCAGCATTTT.

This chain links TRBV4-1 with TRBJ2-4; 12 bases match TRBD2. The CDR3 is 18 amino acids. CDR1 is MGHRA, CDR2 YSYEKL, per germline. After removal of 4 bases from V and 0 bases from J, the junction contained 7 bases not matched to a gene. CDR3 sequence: CASSPGTSGLLAKNIQYF. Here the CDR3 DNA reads TGCGCCAGCAGCCCCGGGACTAGCGGGTTGCTAGCCAAAAACATTCAGTACTTC.

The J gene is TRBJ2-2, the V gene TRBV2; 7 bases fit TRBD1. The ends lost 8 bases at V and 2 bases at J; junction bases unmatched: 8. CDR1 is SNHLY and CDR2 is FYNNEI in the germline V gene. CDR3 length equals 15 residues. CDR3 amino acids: CASSRGGRNTGELFF. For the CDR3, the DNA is TGTGCCAGCTCGAGAGGGGGCAGAAACACCGGGGAGCTGTTTTTT. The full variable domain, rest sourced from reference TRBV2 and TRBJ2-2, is EPEVTQTPSHQVTQMGQEVILRCVPISNHLYFYWYRQILGQKVEFLVSFYNNEISEKSEIFDDQFSVERPDGSNFTLKIRSTKLEDSAMYFCASSRGGRNTGELFFGEGSRLTVL.

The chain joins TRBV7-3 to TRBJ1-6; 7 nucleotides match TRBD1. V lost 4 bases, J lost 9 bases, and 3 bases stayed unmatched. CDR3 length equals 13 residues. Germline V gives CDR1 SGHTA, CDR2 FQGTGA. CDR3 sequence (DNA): TGTGCCAGCAGCTCGGACAGGATTTCACCCCTCCACTTT. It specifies CASSSDRISPLHF.

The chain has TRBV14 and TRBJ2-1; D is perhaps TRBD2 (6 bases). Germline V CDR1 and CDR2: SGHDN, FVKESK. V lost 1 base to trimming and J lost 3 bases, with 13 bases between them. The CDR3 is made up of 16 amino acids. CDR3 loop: CASSQATRLVYNEQFF. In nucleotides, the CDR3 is TGTGCCAGCAGCCAAGCCACAAGACTAGTCTACAATGAGCAGTTCTTC.

CDR3 residues: CASSLVSLKRGQPQHF. Here the CDR3 DNA reads TGTGCCAGCAGCTTAGTCTCTCTAAAAAGAGGTCAGCCCCAGCATTTT. The chain joins TRBV11-3 to TRBJ1-5; D is undetermined. Germline V gene sequence: CDR1 SGHNT, CDR2 YENEEA. The length of the CDR3 is 16 residues. V shed 1 base and J shed 6 bases, with 16 bases lying between them.